Listed below are T cell receptor beta chains from one sample, sequenced in a study of T-cell memory formation after mild COVID-19. TCRdb fed the 5' RACE reads into MiXCR, producing one record per CDR3 protein. The repertoire holds about 310,000 distinct CDR3 sequences, roughly a fifth seen once, with roughly 21% in the top ten. Sequencing was carried out using PBMCs or a T cell subset sorted from them (not recorded which). The receptors were gathered from a man aged 18 to 30 who had mild COVID-19 (a few samples of this study predate the infection). Cell type and time point are not known. Each CDR3 is given with its conserved first and last residue. A D gene is named only where the DNA matches it firmly. Size is stated for part of the rows, as once, few or many counts, or as a class when the clone is expanded.

clone size,V gene,D gene,J gene,CDR3 DNA,CDR3 protein
few,TRBV18,TRBD1,TRBJ1-4,TGTGCCAGCTCACCAGAATTCGCCAGGGGGGAAAAACTGTTTTTT,CASSPEFARGEKLFF
few,TRBV6-6,TRBD2,TRBJ2-3,TGTGCCAGCAGTACCGGGACTAGCGGGGACACAGATACGCAGTATTTT,CASSTGTSGDTDTQYF
NA,TRBV12-3/TRBV12-4,TRBD1,TRBJ1-1,TGTGCCAGCACCCGGGGACAGGGGAACACTGAAGCTTTCTTT,CASTRGQGNTEAFF
few,TRBV20-1,NA,TRBJ2-1,TGCAGTGCCCTTGGGGTTTTTCACGGTGAGCAGTTCTTC,CSALGVFHGEQFF
NA,TRBV28,TRBD1,TRBJ1-5,TGTGCCAGGGAGGGGGCGATCAATCAGCCCCAGCATTTT,CAREGAINQPQHF
NA,TRBV7-9,NA,TRBJ2-5,TGTGCCAGCAGCTTGATCAGCGAACTTGGGGAGACCCAGTACTTC,CASSLISELGETQYF
few,TRBV12-3/TRBV12-4,TRBD1,TRBJ2-5,TGTGCCAGCATCCGGACAGGCCTGATGGAGACCCAGTACTTC,CASIRTGLMETQYF
few,TRBV5-1,NA,TRBJ2-3,TGCGCCAGCAGCTTGGTGATAGGGAGAATTGGAGATACGCAGTATTTT,CASSLVIGRIGDTQYF
once,TRBV4-2,NA,TRBJ2-3,TGTGCCAGCAGCCAAGATTCGGCGAAGGATACGCAGTATTTT,CASSQDSAKDTQYF
NA,TRBV11-2,TRBD2,TRBJ2-5,TGTGCCAGCAGCTTAAATCTGGGAGCGGGGGAAGAGACCCAGTACTTC,CASSLNLGAGEETQYF
NA,TRBV6-5,NA,TRBJ1-2,TGTGCCAGCAGTGCCCAGGGTGTAGGCTACACCTTC,CASSAQGVGYTF
few,TRBV7-9,TRBD1,TRBJ1-2,TGTGCCAGCATCCGACAGGGGGGCTATGGCTACACCTTC,CASIRQGGYGYTF
NA,TRBV5-6,TRBD1,TRBJ1-1,TGTGCCAGCAGCTCAGGGGGCTCGGCTTTCTTT,CASSSGGSAFF
NA,TRBV20-1,NA,TRBJ2-7,TGCAGTGCTAGAGATCGCACAGACTACGAGCAGTACTTC,CSARDRTDYEQYF
few,TRBV4-1,TRBD1,TRBJ1-1,TGCGCCAGCAGCCAAACCGGACAGGTCGCTGAAGCTTTCTTT,CASSQTGQVAEAFF
few,TRBV7-9,NA,TRBJ1-2,TGTGCCAGCAGCTTAAGAACAGCTGGCTACACCTTC,CASSLRTAGYTF
NA,TRBV7-9,NA,TRBJ2-3,TGTGCCAGCAGCTTAGGGGACGCTAGCACAGATACGCAGTATTTT,CASSLGDASTDTQYF
NA,TRBV7-6,TRBD2,TRBJ2-1,TGTGCCAGCAGCCCTACAAGCGGGGGGTTCGTTAGGAATGAGCAGTTCTTC,CASSPTSGGFVRNEQFF
NA,TRBV12-3/TRBV12-4,NA,TRBJ1-1,TGTGCCAGCAGCCCCGGTCCCGTTGAAGCTTTCTTT,CASSPGPVEAFF
NA,TRBV28,NA,TRBJ2-5,TGTGCCAGCAGTTCCGCTCGGGCAGTCCAAGAGACCCAGTACTTC,CASSSARAVQETQYF
NA,TRBV4-1,NA,TRBJ2-7,TGCGCCAGCAGCTTGGACAGCCGAACCTACGAGCAGTACTTC,CASSLDSRTYEQYF
few,TRBV20-1,NA,TRBJ1-1,TGCAGTGCTAGAGAGACCGGGCGCCTAGCTTTCTTT,CSARETGRLAFF
few,TRBV7-6,NA,TRBJ2-6,TGTGCCAGCAGCGCTAATAGGATCTCTGGGGCCAACGTCCTGACTTTC,CASSANRISGANVLTF
NA,TRBV5-1,NA,TRBJ2-3,TGCGCCAGCAGCTTGAGCTCGGACAACCCGGACTATACGCAGTATTTT,CASSLSSDNPDYTQYF
many,TRBV5-5,NA,TRBJ1-6,TGTGCCAGCAGCTTGGAACAGATACATAATTCACCCCTCCACTTT,CASSLEQIHNSPLHF
NA,TRBV4-3,NA,TRBJ2-3,TGCGCCAGCAGCCCCAAGTCGCCAGGGGACCTCTCCGATACGCAGTATTTT,CASSPKSPGDLSDTQYF
NA,TRBV6-6,NA,TRBJ2-2,TGTGCCAGCAGTTACCCTGCAGAGGCCGGGGAGCTGTTTTTT,CASSYPAEAGELFF
NA,TRBV28,TRBD1,TRBJ1-4,TGTGCCAGCAGACAGGGGGGGTTGGGAACTAATGAAAAACTGTTTTTT,CASRQGGLGTNEKLFF
once,TRBV9,NA,TRBJ1-2,TGTGCCAGCAGCGTAGTATCCCTAGGGTATGGCTATGGCTACACCTTC,CASSVVSLGYGYGYTF
few,TRBV7-9,NA,TRBJ2-4,TGTGCCAGCAGCTTAGGTTTAGCCTTGGCCAAAAACATTCAGTACTTC,CASSLGLALAKNIQYF
NA,TRBV5-1,NA,TRBJ1-1,TGCGCCAGCACCGGGACGCCTATGAACACTGAAGCTTTCTTT,CASTGTPMNTEAFF
few,TRBV6-2/TRBV6-3,NA,TRBJ2-2,TGTGCCAGCAGCCACCGGGACACCGGGGAGCTGTTTTTT,CASSHRDTGELFF